This T cell receptor (beta chain) was found in a study of immune heterogeneity within non-small cell lung tumors. Study-level information: The tumors comprised a few squamous cell carcinomas, around 11 non-squamous carcinomas and 1 not otherwise specified.

General study findings and limits: Tumor sites within a patient were found to share identical dominant CDR3 beta clonotypes, and site-unique high-frequency clones were also present.

It was with 32 V and 13 J primers that multiplex PCR amplified TCR beta CDR3. TCRdb ran MiXCR on the multiplex PCR reads and lists one entry per CDR3 protein. Found here are under 4,500 distinct CDR3 sequences, 20% to 25% of them singletons; the top ten hold over 6.5%. Trimming removed 5 bases from V and 8 bases from J; junction bases left unmatched: 5. The length of the CDR3 is 12 residues. Germline loops: CDR1 MNHNS, CDR2 SASEGT. Turning to this clonotype: Its antigen is undetermined.

Template material comprised bulk tumor genomic DNA at approximately 600 ng per sample. Collection of several biopsies per primary tumor, spaced far apart, took place during surgery. Their non-small cell lung cancer was newly diagnosed and untreated, and the patients underwent curative surgery. V is TRBV6-1 and J is TRBJ1-2; 7 bases line up with TRBD1. The sequenced sample was lung tumor tissue. This clonotype was sampled from an older man with non-small cell lung cancer. This chain's CDR3 is CASSFRTGGYTF. The CDR3 DNA follows: TGTGCCAGCAGTTTTAGGACAGGCGGCTACACCTTC.